These 24 T cell receptor beta chains originate from one sample sequenced in a study of tumor-infiltrating lymphocytes in primary liver carcinoma. Reverse transcription of about 0.5 ug total RNA with a constant-region primer produced TCR beta cDNA. Three-round nested multiplex PCR performed with slightly modified ARM-PCR produced the TCR beta libraries. The two initial PCR rounds, approximately 10 cycles each, used TRBV1-TRBV30 forward and C-beta reverse primers. TCRdb itself ran the multiplex PCR reads through MiXCR, one entry per CDR3 protein. The sample contains around 20,000 distinct CDR3 sequences, 60% to 80% of which appear only once. Extraction of RNA together with DNA used about 17-31 mg of unsorted bulk tissue. The sequenced sample was liver tumor tissue from sampling region 4. Subset given: tumor region T4, right-lateral pole. The receptors stem from a woman in her twenties or thirties with primary liver carcinoma and hepatitis B virus infection.

About this clonotype itself: An end of the junction does not agree with germline; a read error may underlie this. The V call is TRBV11-2, the J call TRBJ2-5, with 7 bases fitting TRBD2. There are 16 residues in the CDR3. The V gene's germline CDR1 is SGHAT and CDR2 FQNNGV. CDR3 in amino acids: CTSSQTPGGSKETQYF. CDR3 DNA sequence: TGTACCAGCAGCCAAACTCCTGGCGGGAGTAAAGAGACCCAGTACTTC. The whole variable domain, filled in from reference TRBV11-2 and TRBJ2-5, reads EAGVAQSPRYKIIEKRQSVAFWCNPISGHATLYWYQQILGQGPKLLIQFQNNGVVDDSQLPKDRFSAERLKGVDSTLKIQPAKLEDSAVYLCTSSQTPGGSKETQYFGPGTRLLVL.

For this clonotype: This clone may be a read error of a much larger clone one base away. The chain links TRBV7-3 to TRBJ2-2; D remains ambiguous. Trimming left V 5 bases short and J 3 bases short, with 7 bases between. There are 13 residues in the CDR3. Germline V gene sequence: CDR1 SGHTA, CDR2 FQGTGA. The CDR3 region has the DNA TGTGCCAGCAGCACGCGGTACACCGGGGAGCTGTTTTTT. It yields the protein CASSTRYTGELFF.

Notes on this clonotype: One end of the junction does not line up with germline, which may come from a read error. V and J are TRBV11-1 and TRBJ1-1, with D unresolved. There are 13 residues in the CDR3. Germline V CDR1 and CDR2: SGHAT, FQDESV (reference sequence). CDR3 residues: CAGSFRLNTEIFF. CDR3 DNA: TGTGCCGGCAGCTTCCGGCTGAACACTGAAATTTTCTTT.

The sample holds a few counts of this clonotype. This chain links TRBV10-3 with TRBJ2-1, with D perhaps TRBD2 (6 bases). Looked up from germline, CDR1 is ENHRY and CDR2 is SYGVKD. This CDR3 has 16 amino acids. Trimming removed 4 bases at V and 5 bases at J, with 18 bases between. Here the CDR3 reads CAISASVAGRNNEQFF. Here the CDR3 DNA reads TGTGCCATCAGTGCTTCGGTGGCGGGAAGAAACAATGAGCAGTTCTTC.

The V call is TRBV5-1, the J call TRBJ2-7; D is possibly TRBD1 or TRBD2 (5 bases each). The CDR3 sequence is 15 residues long. Trimming removed 5 bases from V and 2 bases from J, with 17 bases in between. The germline CDR1 and CDR2 sequences are SGHRS and YFSETQ. CDR3 nucleotide sequence: TGCGCCAGCAGTTTTCCGACAGCGGACACCTACGAGCAGTACTTC. Its translation: CASSFPTADTYEQYF.

Of note for this clonotype: The junction does not match germline at one end; this may be a read error. This chain joins TRBV4-3 and TRBJ1-2; D is undetermined. Per the germline V gene, CDR1 is LGHNA and CDR2 is YSLEER. The CDR3 extends over 15 amino acids. CDR3 bases: TGCGCCGGCAGCCAAGATTGGGGTAGGGTGAATGGCCACACCTTC. Residues: CAGSQDWGRVNGHTF.

This clonotype is labeled medium-sized. This chain uses TRBV12-3 or TRBV12-4 with TRBJ2-3; D gene ambiguous. V was trimmed by 3 bases and J by 0 bases, leaving 7 bases between them. The CDR3 consists of 14 residues. Here the CDR3 reads CASSFGRSTDTQYF. The DNA of the CDR3 is TGTGCCAGCAGTTTTGGTCGTAGCACAGATACGCAGTATTTT.

This clonotype was observed once. The final CDR3 position lacks the conserved phenylalanine or tryptophan, pointing to a likely read error. In DNA, the CDR3 is TGTGCCAGCAGTGGATGGGTTATCTACGAGCAGTACATC. Translation gives CASSGWVIYEQYI. The chain uses TRBV6-1 and TRBJ2-7; the D is unclear. The germline V gene encodes CDR1 MNHNS and CDR2 SASEGT. V was pared by 4 bases and J by 3 bases, with 10 bases between. CDR3 length equals 13 residues.

In regard to this clonotype: A much larger clone lies a single base off, so this may be a read error. The CDR3 does not close with the conserved phenylalanine or tryptophan, likely indicating a read error. J is TRBJ1-4 and V is TRBV11-2; no definite D call. The CDR3 sequence is 11 residues long. V gave up 5 bases and J gave up 10 bases, with 8 bases separating them. Germline V gene data show CDR1 as SGHAT and CDR2 as FQNNGV. The CDR3 here is CASSPWGKLFL. CDR3 nucleotide sequence: TGTGCCAGCAGCCCCTGGGGAAAACTGTTTTTG.

The chain couples TRBV25-1 to TRBJ2-2; a possible D gene is TRBD2 (5 bases). The V end lost 11 bases, the J end lost 3 bases, and 22 bases lay between the germline ends. The CDR3 covers 16 residues. CDR1 and CDR2 (germline): MGHDK, SYGVNS. CDR3 coding DNA: TGTGCCCTTCATAGCGCTTCTTCGCCTTACACCGGGGAGCTGTTTTTT. Translating gives CALHSASSPYTGELFF.

As to this clonotype: The CDR3 ends on some other residue instead of the conserved phenylalanine or tryptophan, so this is likely a read error. The chain recombines TRBV11-2 with TRBJ2-3; D is undetermined. The germline CDR1 and CDR2 sequences are SGHAT and FQNNGV. V lost 6 bases and J lost 2, with 15 bases in between. The CDR3 is 15 residues long. CDR3 bases: TGTGCCAGCAGACTACCGGTACAATTCACAGATACGCAGTATCTT. This encodes CASRLPVQFTDTQYL.

The chain carries TRBV5-4 and TRBJ2-3, with TRBD1 as a possible D gene (5 bases). Trimming pared 5 bases from V and 12 bases from J, leaving 31 bases between. The CDR3 contains 17 residues. Per germline, CDR1 SGHNT and CDR2 YYREEE (reference sequence). For the CDR3, the DNA is TGTGCCAGCAGTGTAGACGGACACCCTCCGCCCACAGATATACAGTATTTT. This encodes CASSVDGHPPPTDIQYF.

This chain connects TRBV28 to TRBJ1-1, with D possibly being TRBD1 (6 bases). V was clipped by 3 bases and J by 6 bases, with 11 bases between them. The CDR3 runs 13 residues. In germline, CDR1 is MDHEN, CDR2 SYDVKM. DNA for the CDR3: TGTGCCAGCAGTTTGGGGGACAAATCTGAAGCTTTCTTT. Translated: CASSLGDKSEAFF.

As regards this clonotype: One end of the junction fails to match germline, which may point to a read error. V and J are TRBV4-2 and TRBJ2-7; 10 bases agree with TRBD1. Per the germline V gene, CDR1 is LGHNA and CDR2 is YNFKEQ. The CDR3 has 18 amino acids. CDR3 DNA: TGTGCCAGCATCCAGGAACACTTAGGACAGGGGGGAATGCGCGAGCAATACTTC. Protein: CASIQEHLGQGGMREQYF.

The V call is TRBV4-3, the J call TRBJ2-1; 8 bases agree with TRBD2. Germline V gene lookup returns CDR1 LGHNA and CDR2 YSLEER. V dropped 0 bases and J dropped 9; count of bases not matched to a gene: 10. This CDR3 has 16 amino acids. The CDR3 sequence: CASSQDAGGSYIEQFF. As DNA, the CDR3 is TGCGCCAGCAGCCAAGATGCGGGAGGCTCCTATATTGAGCAGTTCTTC.

Worth noting for this clonotype: One end of the junction varies from germline; a read error may be responsible. The CDR3 DNA follows: TGTGCCAGCAGCCAATATAGGGGAAAACTGGTTTTT. This codes for CASSQYRGKLVF. The rearrangement joins TRBV4-2 to TRBJ1-4; tentative D call: TRBD1 (5 bases). Looked up from germline, CDR1 is LGHNA and CDR2 is YNFKEQ. The CDR3 extends over 12 amino acids.

Comment on this clonotype: A junction boundary mismatches the germline segment, possibly from a read error. V is TRBV28 and J is TRBJ2-7, with TRBD1 matching 10 bases. The germline V gene encodes CDR1 MDHEN and CDR2 SYDVKM. This CDR3 has 15 amino acids. CDR3 region: CASSDGTGDSYEHYF. CDR3 nucleotide sequence: TGTGCTAGCAGTGATGGGACAGGGGATTCCTACGAGCACTACTTC.

A note on this clonotype: It is likely a read error, because the conserved phenylalanine at the end of the CDR3 is missing. The limits of the CDR3 on the DNA are not certain, so only TCRdb's listed CDR3 is given. The V and J genes are TRBV4-3 and TRBJ1-2; TRBD1, the D gene given by the table, was not confirmed from the DNA. CDR1 and CDR2 from the germline V gene are LGHNA and YSLEER. The CDR3 spans 15 residues, counting both ends. Here the CDR3 reads CASSQDWGRVNGYIS.

Concerning this clonotype itself: The conserved phenylalanine or tryptophan normally closing the CDR3 is absent here, so this likely arose from a read error. This sequence joins TRBV4-3 and TRBJ2-3, with D uncertain. Trimming cost V 7 bases and J 6 bases, with 29 bases left between them. Looked up from germline, CDR1 is LGHNA and CDR2 is YSLEER. This CDR3 is built from 18 residues. The CDR3 region is CASNQSVWLGGPDDTQYS. CDR3 DNA: TGCGCCAGCAACCAGTCGGTCTGGCTGGGTGGTCCCGATGATACGCAGTATTCT.

Of note for this clonotype: Germline is not matched at one junction end, which may reflect a read error. This chain joins TRBV12-3 or TRBV12-4 and TRBJ1-1; D call uncertain. The CDR3 extends over 13 amino acids. CDR3 bases: TGTGCCTGCAGTCGGCCGGCGAACACTGAAGTTTTCTTT. It specifies CACSRPANTEVFF.

With respect to this clonotype: The junction differs from germline at one of its ends, possibly a read error. The chain couples TRBV5-6 to TRBJ1-1; perhaps TRBD1 as D (6 bases). The CDR3 has 13 residues. Germline CDR1 and CDR2: SGHDT and YYEEEE. For the CDR3, the DNA is TGTGCCTGCAGCTTTTGGGGCCGCAGGGGAGCTTTCTTC. As protein: CACSFWGRRGAFF.

In regard to this clonotype: The junction shows a germline mismatch at one end, possibly a read error. The gene calls are TRBV6-5 and TRBJ2-7; 7 positions match TRBD1. Germline lookup yields CDR1 MNHEY and CDR2 SVGAGI. This CDR3 has 15 residues. CDR3 DNA: TGTGTCAGCAGTTACAGGGACAGCAGCTCCTATGAGCAGTACTTC. This gives the protein CVSSYRDSSSYEQYF.

Concerning this clonotype: Compared with germline, one end of the junction differs, possibly owing to a read error. The J gene is TRBJ2-6, the V gene TRBV5-8; D possibly corresponds to TRBD1 (5 bases). This CDR3 contains 16 residues. Germline V gene sequence: CDR1 SGHTS, CDR2 YDEGEE. This chain's CDR3 is CANTMTGFSGANVLTF. The CDR3 bases are TGTGCCAACACCATGACGGGCTTCTCTGGGGCCAATGTCCTGACTTTC.

Concerning this clonotype itself: The conserved phenylalanine or tryptophan is not found at the CDR3 terminus, so this likely reflects a read error. The CDR3 spells CASSQEESAVTQYL. The DNA of the CDR3 is TGTGCCAGCAGCCAAGAAGAGAGTGCCGTGACCCAGTACCTC. This sequence joins TRBV4-1 and TRBJ2-5; D is undetermined. This CDR3 has 14 residues. CDR1 and CDR2 (germline): MGHRA, YSYEKL.